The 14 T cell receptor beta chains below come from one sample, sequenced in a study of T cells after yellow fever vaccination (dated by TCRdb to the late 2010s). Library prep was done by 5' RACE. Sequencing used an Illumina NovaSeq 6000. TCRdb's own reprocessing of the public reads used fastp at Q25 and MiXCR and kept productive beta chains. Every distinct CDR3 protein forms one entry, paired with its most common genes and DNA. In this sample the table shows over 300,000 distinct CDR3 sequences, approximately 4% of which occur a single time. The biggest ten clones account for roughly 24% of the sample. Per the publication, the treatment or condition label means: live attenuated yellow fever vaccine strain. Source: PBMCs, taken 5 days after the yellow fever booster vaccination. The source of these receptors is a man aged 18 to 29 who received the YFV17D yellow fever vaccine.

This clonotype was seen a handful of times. In DNA form, the CDR3 reads TGTGCCAGCAGTCCTCCTAGCGGGGGGGCCGGGGAGCTGTTTTTT. This translates into CASSPPSGGAGELFF. V and J are TRBV2 and TRBJ2-2; 12 bases are a match to TRBD2. This CDR3 has 15 amino acids. In germline, CDR1 is SNHLY, CDR2 FYNNEI. With V trimmed by 5 bases and J by 6 bases, 4 bases remained unmatched. Supplemented by reference TRBV2 and TRBJ2-2, the full variable domain reads EPEVTQTPSHQVTQMGQEVILRCVPISNHLYFYWYRQILGQKVEFLVSFYNNEISEKSEIFDDQFSVERPDGSNFTLKIRSTKLEDSAMYFCASSPPSGGAGELFFGEGSRLTVL.

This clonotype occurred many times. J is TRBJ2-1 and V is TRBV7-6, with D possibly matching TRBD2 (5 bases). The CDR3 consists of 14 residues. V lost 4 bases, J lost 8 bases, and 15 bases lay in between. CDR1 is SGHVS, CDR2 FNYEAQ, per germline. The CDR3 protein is CASSSIRLNHEQFF. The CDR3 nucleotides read TGTGCCAGCAGCTCCATAAGACTAAACCATGAGCAGTTCTTC.

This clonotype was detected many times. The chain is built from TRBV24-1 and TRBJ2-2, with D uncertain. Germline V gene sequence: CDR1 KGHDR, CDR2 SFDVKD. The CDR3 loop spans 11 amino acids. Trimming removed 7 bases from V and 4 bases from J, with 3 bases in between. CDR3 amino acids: CATRRTGELFF. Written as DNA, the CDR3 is TGTGCCACCAGGCGCACCGGGGAGCTGTTTTTT.

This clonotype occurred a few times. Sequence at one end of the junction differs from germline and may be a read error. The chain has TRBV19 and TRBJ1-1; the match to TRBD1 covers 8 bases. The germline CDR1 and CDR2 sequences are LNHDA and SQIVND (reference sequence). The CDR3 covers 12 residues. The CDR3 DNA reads TGTGCCAGTAGTACCGGACAGGGTTCACTCGACTTT. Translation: CASSTGQGSLDF.

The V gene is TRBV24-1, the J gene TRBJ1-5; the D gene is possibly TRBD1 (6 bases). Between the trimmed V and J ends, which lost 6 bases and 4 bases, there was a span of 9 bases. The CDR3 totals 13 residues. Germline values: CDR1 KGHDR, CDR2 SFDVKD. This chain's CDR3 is CATSYRENQPQHF. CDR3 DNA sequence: TGTGCCACCAGTTACAGGGAGAATCAGCCCCAGCATTTT.

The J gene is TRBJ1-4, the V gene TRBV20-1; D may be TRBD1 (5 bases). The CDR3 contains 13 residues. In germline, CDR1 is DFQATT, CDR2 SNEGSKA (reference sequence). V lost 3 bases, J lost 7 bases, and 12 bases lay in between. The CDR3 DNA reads TGCAGTGCTAGCCGGGACGTAGGTGAAAAACTGTTTTTT. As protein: CSASRDVGEKLFF.

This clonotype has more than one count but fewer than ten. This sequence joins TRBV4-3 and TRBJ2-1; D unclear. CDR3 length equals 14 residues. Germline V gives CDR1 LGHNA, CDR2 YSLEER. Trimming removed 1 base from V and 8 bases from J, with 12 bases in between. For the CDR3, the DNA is TGCGCCAGCAGCCAAGGGGTGGGCTTAGATGAGCAGTTCTTC. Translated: CASSQGVGLDEQFF.

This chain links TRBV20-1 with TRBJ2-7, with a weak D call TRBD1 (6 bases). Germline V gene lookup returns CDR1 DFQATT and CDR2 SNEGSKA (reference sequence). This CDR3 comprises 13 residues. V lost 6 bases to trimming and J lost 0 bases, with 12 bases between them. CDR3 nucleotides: TGCAGTGCGGAAACAGGGAACTCCTACGAGCAGTACTTC. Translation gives CSAETGNSYEQYF.

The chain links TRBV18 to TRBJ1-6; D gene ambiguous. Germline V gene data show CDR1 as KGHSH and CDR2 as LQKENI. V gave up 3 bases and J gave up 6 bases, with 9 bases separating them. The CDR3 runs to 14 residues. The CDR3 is CASSPGRGNSPLHF. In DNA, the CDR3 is TGTGCCAGCTCACCTGGCCGGGGTAATTCACCCCTCCACTTT.

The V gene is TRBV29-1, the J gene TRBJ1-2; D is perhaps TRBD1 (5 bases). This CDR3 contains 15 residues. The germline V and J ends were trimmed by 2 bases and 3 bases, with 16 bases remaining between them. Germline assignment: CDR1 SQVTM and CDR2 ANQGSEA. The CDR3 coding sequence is TGCAGCGTTGAAAAAGCGCGGGGGGGAGACTATGGCTACACCTTC. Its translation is CSVEKARGGDYGYTF.

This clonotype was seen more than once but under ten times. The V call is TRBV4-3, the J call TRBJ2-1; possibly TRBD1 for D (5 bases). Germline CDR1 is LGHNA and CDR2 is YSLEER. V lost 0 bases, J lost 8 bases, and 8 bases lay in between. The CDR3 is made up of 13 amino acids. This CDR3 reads CASSQDGHDEQFF. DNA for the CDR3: TGCGCCAGCAGCCAAGACGGACACGATGAGCAGTTCTTC.

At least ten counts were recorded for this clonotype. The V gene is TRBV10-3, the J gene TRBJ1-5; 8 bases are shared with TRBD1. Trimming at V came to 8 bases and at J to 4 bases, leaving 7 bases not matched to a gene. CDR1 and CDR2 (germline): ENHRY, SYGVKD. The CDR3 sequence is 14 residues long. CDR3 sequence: CAIAPTGENQPQHF. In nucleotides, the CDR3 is TGTGCCATCGCGCCGACAGGGGAGAATCAGCCCCAGCATTTT.

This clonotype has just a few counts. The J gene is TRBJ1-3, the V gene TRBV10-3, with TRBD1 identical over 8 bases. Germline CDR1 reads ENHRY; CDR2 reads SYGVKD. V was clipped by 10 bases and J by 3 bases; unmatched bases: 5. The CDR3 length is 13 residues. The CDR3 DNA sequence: TGTGCCAGTGGACAGGGTCTTGGAAACACCATATATTTT. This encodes CASGQGLGNTIYF.

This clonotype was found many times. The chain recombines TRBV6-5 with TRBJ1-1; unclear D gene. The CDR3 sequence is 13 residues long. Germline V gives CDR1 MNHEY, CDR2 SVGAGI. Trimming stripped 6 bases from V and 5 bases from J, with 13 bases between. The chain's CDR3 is CASSPFAETEAFF. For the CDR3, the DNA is TGTGCCAGCAGCCCCTTTGCGGAAACTGAAGCTTTCTTT.